This T cell receptor beta chain was obtained from a study of blood T cell repertoires in COVID-19. The assay was immunoSEQ multiplex PCR, and TCRdb's table has in-frame clones only and misses some. The sample has hundreds of thousands of clones; roughly 80% are singletons. The CDR3 extends over 14 amino acids. The ends were cut back, 3 bases at V and 6 bases at J, with 15 bases in the middle. Germline-derived CDR1 and CDR2 are ENHRY and SYGVKD. Material for sequencing was peripheral blood. The V and J genes are TRBV10-3 and TRBJ2-7; a weak D match, TRBD2 (6 bases). The source of this sequence is a man older than 75 with acute or convalescent COVID-19. Written as DNA, the CDR3 is TGTGCCATCAGTGAATTGGGGGGTAGGGGCGAGCAGTACTTC. This sequence encodes CAISELGGRGEQYF.